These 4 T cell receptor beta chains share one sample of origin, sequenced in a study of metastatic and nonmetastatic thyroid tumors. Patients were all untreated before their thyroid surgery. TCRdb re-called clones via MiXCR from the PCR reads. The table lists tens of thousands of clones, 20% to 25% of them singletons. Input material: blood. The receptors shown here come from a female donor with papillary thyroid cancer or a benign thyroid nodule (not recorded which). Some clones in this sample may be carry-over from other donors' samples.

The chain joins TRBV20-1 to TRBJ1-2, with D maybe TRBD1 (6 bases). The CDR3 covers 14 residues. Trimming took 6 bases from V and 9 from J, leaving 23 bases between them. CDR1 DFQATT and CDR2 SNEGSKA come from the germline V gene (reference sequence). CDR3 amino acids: CSARSNPGGASYTF. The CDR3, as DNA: TGCAGTGCGAGAAGCAATCCCGGGGGGGCCAGCTACACCTTC.

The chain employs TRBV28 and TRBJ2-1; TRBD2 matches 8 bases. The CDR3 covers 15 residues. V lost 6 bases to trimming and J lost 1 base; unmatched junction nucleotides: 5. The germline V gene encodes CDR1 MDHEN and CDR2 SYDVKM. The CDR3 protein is CASRPGGGSYNEQFF. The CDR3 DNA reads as TGTGCCAGCAGGCCCGGCGGGGGGTCCTACAATGAGCAGTTCTTC.

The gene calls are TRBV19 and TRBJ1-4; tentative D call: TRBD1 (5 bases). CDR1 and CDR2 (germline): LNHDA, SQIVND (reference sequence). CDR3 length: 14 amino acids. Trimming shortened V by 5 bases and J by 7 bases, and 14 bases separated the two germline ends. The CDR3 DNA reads TGTGCCAGTAGTCCGCAGGGTGAAGTTGAAAAACTGTTTTTT. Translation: CASSPQGEVEKLFF.

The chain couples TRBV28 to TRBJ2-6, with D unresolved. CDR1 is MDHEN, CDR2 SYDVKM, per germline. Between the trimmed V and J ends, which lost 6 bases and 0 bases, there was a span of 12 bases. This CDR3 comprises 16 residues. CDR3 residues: CASSTGENSGANVLTF. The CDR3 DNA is TGTGCCAGCAGCACTGGGGAAAACTCTGGGGCCAACGTCCTGACTTTC. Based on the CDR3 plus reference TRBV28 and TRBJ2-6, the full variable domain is DVKVTQSSRYLVKRTGEKVFLECVQDMDHENMFWYRQDPGLGLRLIYFSYDVKMKEKGDIPEGYSVSREKKERFSLILESASTNQTSMYLCASSTGENSGANVLTFGAGSRLTVL.